One T cell receptor beta chain is described in this entry. The data were taken from a study of control samples from healthy donors and cancer patients. The CDR3 extends over 14 amino acids. The germline V gene encodes CDR1 MNHNS and CDR2 SASEGT. With 3 bases removed from V and 9 bases from J, the gap between germline ends came to 12 bases. Produced via immunoSEQ multiplex PCR; TCRdb's table is partial and in-frame only. The sample has about 180,000 clones, around 90% seen once; the top ten hold around 1.5%. The chain is built from TRBV6-1 and TRBJ1-6; D is possibly TRBD1 (5 bases). The sample was blood. This receptor was taken from a man younger than 40 in good health. As DNA, the CDR3 is TGTGCCAGCAGTGAGGCAGGGCCTACTTCACCCCTCCACTTT. Translation gives CASSEAGPTSPLHF.